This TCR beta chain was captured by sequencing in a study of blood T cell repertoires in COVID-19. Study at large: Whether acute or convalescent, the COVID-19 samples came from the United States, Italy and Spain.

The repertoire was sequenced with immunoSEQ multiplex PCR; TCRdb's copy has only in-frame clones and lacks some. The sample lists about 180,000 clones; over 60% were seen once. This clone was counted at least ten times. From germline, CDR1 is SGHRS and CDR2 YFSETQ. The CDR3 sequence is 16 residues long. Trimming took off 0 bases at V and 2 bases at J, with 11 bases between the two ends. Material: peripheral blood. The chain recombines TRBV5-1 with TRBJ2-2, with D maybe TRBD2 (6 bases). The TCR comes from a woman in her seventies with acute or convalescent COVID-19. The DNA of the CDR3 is TGCGCCAGCAGCTTGGTGAGGACTACTAACACCGGGGAGCTGTTTTTT. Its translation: CASSLVRTTNTGELFF.